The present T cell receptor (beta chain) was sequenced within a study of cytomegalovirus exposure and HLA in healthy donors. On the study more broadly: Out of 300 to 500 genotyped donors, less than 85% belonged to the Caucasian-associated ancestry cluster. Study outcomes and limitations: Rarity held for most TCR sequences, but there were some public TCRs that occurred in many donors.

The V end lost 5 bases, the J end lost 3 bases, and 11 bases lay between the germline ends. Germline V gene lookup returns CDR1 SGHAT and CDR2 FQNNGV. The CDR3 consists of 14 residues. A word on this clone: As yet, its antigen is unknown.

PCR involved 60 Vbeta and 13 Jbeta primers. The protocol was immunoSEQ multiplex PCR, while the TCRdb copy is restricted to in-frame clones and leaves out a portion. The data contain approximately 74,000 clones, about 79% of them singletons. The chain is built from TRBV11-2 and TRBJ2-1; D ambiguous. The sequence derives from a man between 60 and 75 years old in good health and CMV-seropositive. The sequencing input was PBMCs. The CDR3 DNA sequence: TGTGCCAGCAGCCCCTCAACGGGCTACAATGAGCAGTTCTTC. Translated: CASSPSTGYNEQFF.